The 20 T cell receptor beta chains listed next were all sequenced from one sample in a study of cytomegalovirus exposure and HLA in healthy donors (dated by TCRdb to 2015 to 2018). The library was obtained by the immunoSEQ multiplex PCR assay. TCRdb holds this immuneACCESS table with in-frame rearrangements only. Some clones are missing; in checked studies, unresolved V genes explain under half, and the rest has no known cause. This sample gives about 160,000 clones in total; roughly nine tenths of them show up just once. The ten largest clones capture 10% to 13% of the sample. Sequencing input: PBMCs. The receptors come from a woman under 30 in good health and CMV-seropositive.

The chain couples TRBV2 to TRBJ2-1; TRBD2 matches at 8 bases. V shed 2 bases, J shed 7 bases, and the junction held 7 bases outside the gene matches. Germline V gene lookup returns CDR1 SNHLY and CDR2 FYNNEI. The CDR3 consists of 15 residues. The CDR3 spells CASSESGSSSNEQFF. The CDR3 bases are TGTGCCAGCAGTGAAAGCGGGAGTTCTTCGAATGAGCAGTTCTTC.

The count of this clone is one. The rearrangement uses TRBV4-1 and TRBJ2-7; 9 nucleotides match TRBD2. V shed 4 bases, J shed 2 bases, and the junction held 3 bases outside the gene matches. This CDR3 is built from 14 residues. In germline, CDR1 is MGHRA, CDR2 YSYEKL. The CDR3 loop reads CASSPSGMAYEQYF. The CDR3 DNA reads TGCGCCAGCAGCCCTAGCGGGATGGCCTACGAGCAGTACTTC.

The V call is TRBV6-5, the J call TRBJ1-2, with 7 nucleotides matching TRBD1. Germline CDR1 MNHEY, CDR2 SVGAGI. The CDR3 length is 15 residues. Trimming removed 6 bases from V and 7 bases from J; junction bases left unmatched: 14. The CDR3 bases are TGTGCCAGCAGCCCCGGACAGGAGTACCTCTCTGGCTACACCTTC. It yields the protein CASSPGQEYLSGYTF.

The DNA of the CDR3 is TGTGCCAGCAGGCCGGGACAGGGGGCCGTGAACACTGAAGCTTTCTTT. It is translated as CASRPGQGAVNTEAFF. This chain joins TRBV6-6 and TRBJ1-1; 12 bases agree with TRBD1. Germline lookup yields CDR1 MNHNY and CDR2 SVGAGI (reference sequence). This CDR3 is built from 16 residues. V lost 6 bases and J lost 0; bases outside the gene matches: 5.

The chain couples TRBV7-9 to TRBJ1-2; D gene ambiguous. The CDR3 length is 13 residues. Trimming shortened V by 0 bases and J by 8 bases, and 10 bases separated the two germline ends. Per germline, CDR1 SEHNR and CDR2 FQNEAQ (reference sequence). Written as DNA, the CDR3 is TGTGCCAGCAGCTTAGCGTTGGGGAGGGGCTACACCTTC. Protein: CASSLALGRGYTF.

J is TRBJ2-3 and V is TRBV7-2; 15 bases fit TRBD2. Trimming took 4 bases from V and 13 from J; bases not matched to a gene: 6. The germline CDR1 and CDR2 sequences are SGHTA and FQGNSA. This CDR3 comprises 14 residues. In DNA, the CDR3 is TGTGCCAGCAGCTCCGGGACTAGCGGGAGGTGGGAGTATTTT. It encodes CASSSGTSGRWEYF.

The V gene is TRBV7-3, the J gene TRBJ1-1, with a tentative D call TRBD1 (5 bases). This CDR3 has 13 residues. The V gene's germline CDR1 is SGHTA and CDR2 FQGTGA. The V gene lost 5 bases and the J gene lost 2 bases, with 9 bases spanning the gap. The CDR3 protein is CASSPTANTEAFF. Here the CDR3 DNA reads TGTGCCAGCAGCCCGACAGCAAACACTGAAGCTTTCTTT.

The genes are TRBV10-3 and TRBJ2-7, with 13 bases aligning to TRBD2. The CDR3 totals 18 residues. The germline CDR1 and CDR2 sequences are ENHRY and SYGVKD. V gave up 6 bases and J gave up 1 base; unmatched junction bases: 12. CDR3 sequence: CAISNPGGLAGPSYEQYF. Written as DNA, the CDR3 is TGTGCCATCAGCAACCCTGGGGGACTAGCGGGACCATCCTACGAGCAGTACTTC.

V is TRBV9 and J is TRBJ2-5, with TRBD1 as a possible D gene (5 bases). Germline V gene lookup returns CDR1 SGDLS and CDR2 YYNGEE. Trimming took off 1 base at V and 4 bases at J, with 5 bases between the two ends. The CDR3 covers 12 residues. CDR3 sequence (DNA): TGTGCCAGCAGCGTACAGGGAGAGACCCAGTACTTC. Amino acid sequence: CASSVQGETQYF.

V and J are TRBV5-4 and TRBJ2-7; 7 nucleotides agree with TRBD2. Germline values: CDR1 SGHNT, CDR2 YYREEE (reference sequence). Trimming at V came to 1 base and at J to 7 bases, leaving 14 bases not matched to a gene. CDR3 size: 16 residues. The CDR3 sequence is CASSLYRAGALGEQYF. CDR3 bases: TGTGCCAGCAGCTTGTATAGGGCGGGAGCTCTGGGGGAGCAGTACTTC.

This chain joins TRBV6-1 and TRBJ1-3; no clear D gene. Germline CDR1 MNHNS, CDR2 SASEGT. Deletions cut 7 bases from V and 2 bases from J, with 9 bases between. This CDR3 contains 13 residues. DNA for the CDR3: TGTGCCAGCATCGAGGGAACTGGAAACACCATATATTTT. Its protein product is CASIEGTGNTIYF.

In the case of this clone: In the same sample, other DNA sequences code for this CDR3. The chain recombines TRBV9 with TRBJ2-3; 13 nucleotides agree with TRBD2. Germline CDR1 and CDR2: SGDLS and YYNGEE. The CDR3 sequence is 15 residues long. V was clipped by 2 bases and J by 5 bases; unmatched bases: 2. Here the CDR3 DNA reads TGTGCCAGCAGCGTTCGACTAGCGGGAGGAGATACGCAGTATTTT. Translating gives CASSVRLAGGDTQYF.

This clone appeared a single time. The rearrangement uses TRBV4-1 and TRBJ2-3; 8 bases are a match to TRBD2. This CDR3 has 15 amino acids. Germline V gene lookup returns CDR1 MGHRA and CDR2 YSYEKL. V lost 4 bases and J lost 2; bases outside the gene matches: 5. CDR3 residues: CASSPTSVSTDTQYF. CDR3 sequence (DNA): TGCGCCAGCAGCCCGACTAGCGTATCCACAGATACGCAGTATTTT.

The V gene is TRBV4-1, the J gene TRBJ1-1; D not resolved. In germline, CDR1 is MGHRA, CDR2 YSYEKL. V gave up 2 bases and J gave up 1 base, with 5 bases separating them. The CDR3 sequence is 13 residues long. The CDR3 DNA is TGCGCCAGCAGCCAAATCTCGAACACTGAAGCTTTCTTT. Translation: CASSQISNTEAFF.

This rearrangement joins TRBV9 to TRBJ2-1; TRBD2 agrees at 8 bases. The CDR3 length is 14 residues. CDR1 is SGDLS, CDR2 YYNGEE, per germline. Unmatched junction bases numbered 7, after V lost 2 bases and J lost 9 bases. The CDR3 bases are TGTGCCAGCAGCGTCGAAGCGGGAGATGGTGAGCAGTTCTTC. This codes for CASSVEAGDGEQFF.

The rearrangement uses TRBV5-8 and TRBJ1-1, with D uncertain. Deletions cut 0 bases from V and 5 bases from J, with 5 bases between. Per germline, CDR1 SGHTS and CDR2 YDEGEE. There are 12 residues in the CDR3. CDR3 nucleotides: TGTGCCAGCAGCTTGGGTCAGACTGAAGCTTTCTTT. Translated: CASSLGQTEAFF.

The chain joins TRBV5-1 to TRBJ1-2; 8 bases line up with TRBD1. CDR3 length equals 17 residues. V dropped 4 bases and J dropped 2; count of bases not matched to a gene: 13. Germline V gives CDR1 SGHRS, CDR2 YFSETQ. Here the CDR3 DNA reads TGCGCCAGCAGCCCGACCCTTCGACAGGGGAAGAACTATGGCTACACCTTC. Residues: CASSPTLRQGKNYGYTF.

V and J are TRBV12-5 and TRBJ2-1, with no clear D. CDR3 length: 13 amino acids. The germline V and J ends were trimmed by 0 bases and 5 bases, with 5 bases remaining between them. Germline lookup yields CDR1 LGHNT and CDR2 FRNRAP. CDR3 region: CASGLVADNEQFF. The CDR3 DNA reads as TGTGCTAGTGGTTTGGTAGCCGACAATGAGCAGTTCTTC.

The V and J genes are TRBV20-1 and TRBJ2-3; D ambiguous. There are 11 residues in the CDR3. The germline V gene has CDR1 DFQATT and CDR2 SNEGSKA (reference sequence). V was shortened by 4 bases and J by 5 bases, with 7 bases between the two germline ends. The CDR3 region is CSATPEDTQYF. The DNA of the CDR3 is TGCAGTGCTACCCCAGAAGATACGCAGTATTTT.

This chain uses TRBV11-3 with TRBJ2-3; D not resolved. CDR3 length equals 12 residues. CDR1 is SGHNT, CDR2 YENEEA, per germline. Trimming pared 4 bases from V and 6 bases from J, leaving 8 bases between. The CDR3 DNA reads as TGTGCCAGCAGCTACCAGGCGGATACGCAGTATTTT. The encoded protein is CASSYQADTQYF.